The 10 T cell receptor beta chains below were found in one sample sequenced in a study of T cell responses to AZD1222 COVID-19 vaccine. The repertoire was sequenced with immunoSEQ multiplex PCR; TCRdb's copy has only in-frame clones and lacks some. This table holds tens of thousands of clones, about 89% found once. The sequences come from peripheral blood, collected on day 0 of AZD1222 vaccination. Every receptor here comes from an adult in good health.

The J gene is TRBJ2-2, the V gene TRBV9; no definite D call. Germline V gene sequence: CDR1 SGDLS, CDR2 YYNGEE. This CDR3 spans 12 amino acids. Trimming pared 0 bases from V and 7 bases from J, leaving 4 bases between. The CDR3 sequence is CASSVVSGELFF. The CDR3 nucleotides read TGTGCCAGCAGCGTAGTTAGCGGGGAGCTGTTTTTT.

The CDR3 DNA is TGTGCCAGTAGTCCCTCGACGGGACAGGGGCGGCAGCCCCAGCATTTT. It is translated as CASSPSTGQGRQPQHF. This chain joins TRBV19 and TRBJ1-5; 10 nucleotides align to TRBD1. Trimming took 5 bases from V and 7 from J; bases not matched to a gene: 11. This CDR3 has 16 amino acids. Germline V gene sequence: CDR1 LNHDA, CDR2 SQIVND (reference sequence).

This clone is a singleton in its sample. V is TRBV6-5 and J is TRBJ1-3; D perhaps matches TRBD1 (5 bases). Germline V gene data show CDR1 as MNHEY and CDR2 as SVGAGI. V lost 6 bases, J lost 0 bases, and 12 bases lay in between. The CDR3 contains 15 residues. CDR3 in DNA: TGTGCCAGCAGCCCGACAGTCATCTCTGGAAACACCATATATTTT. Protein sequence: CASSPTVISGNTIYF.

This chain joins TRBV7-3 and TRBJ2-3; D gene uncertain. V lost 2 bases and J lost 5, with 17 bases in between. The germline gives CDR1 SGHTA, CDR2 FQGTGA. The CDR3 extends over 16 amino acids. DNA of the CDR3: TGTGCCAGCAGCTTACTCGCTGGACCTCCGGGAGATACGCAGTATTTT. It specifies CASSLLAGPPGDTQYF.

CDR3 nucleotide sequence: TGTGCCAGCAGCTCCGGACTAAATGGTTACAATGAGCAGTTCTTC. Protein: CASSSGLNGYNEQFF. The chain employs TRBV11-2 and TRBJ2-1; maybe TRBD2 (6 bases). Trimming took off 4 bases at V and 4 bases at J, with 14 bases between the two ends. The CDR3 has 15 amino acids. Germline-derived CDR1 and CDR2 are SGHAT and FQNNGV.

J is TRBJ2-3 and V is TRBV9, with 11 bases fitting TRBD2. CDR3 size: 17 residues. Looked up from germline, CDR1 is SGDLS and CDR2 is YYNGEE. V shed 0 bases, J shed 5 bases, and the junction held 8 bases outside the gene matches. Written as DNA, the CDR3 is TGTGCCAGCAGCGTAGCCCATAGCGGGAGGGCCGGAGATACGCAGTATTTT. Protein product: CASSVAHSGRAGDTQYF.

J is TRBJ2-2 and V is TRBV19, with D uncertain. Trimming took off 0 bases at V and 4 bases at J, with 12 bases between the two ends. The CDR3 spans 16 residues. Germline V CDR1 and CDR2: LNHDA, SQIVND (reference sequence). The CDR3 DNA reads as TGTGCCAGTAGTATAGAAAGGGCGTCGCGCACCGGGGAGCTGTTTTTT. Translation gives CASSIERASRTGELFF. Looking up the rest from reference TRBV19 and TRBJ2-2 gives the full variable domain: DGGITQSPKYLFRKEGQNVTLSCEQNLNHDAMYWYRQDPGQGLRLIYYSQIVNDFQKGDIAEGYSVSREKKESFPLTVTSAQKNPTAFYLCASSIERASRTGELFFGEGSRLTVL.

The genes are TRBV15 and TRBJ1-5; D gene unclear. Germline V lookup: CDR1 LNHNV, CDR2 YYDKDF (reference sequence). Trimming shortened V by 2 bases and J by 5 bases, and 7 bases separated the two germline ends. There are 13 residues in the CDR3. CDR3 coding DNA: TGTGCCACCAGCAGATCGGACGATCAGCCCCAGCATTTT. Protein product: CATSRSDDQPQHF.

The chain combines TRBV7-6 with TRBJ2-2; 10 bases are shared with TRBD1. The CDR3 is made up of 15 amino acids. The germline V gene encodes CDR1 SGHVS and CDR2 FNYEAQ. The ends lost 5 bases at V and 6 bases at J; junction bases unmatched: 6. The CDR3 DNA is TGTGCCAGCAGCACCCGGGACAGGGGATCCGGGGAGCTGTTTTTT. As protein: CASSTRDRGSGELFF.

Only one count was recorded for this clone. V gene TRBV3-1 (or the pseudogene TRBV3-2) combines with J gene TRBJ2-7, with TRBD1 as a possible D gene (5 bases). From germline, CDR1 is LGHDT and CDR2 YNNKEL (reference sequence). The CDR3 loop spans 15 amino acids. Deletions cut 4 bases from V and 0 bases from J, with 13 bases between. The CDR3 coding sequence is TGTGCCAGCAGCCCAGGGCCCACCAGCTCCTACGAGCAGTACTTC. Protein sequence: CASSPGPTSSYEQYF.